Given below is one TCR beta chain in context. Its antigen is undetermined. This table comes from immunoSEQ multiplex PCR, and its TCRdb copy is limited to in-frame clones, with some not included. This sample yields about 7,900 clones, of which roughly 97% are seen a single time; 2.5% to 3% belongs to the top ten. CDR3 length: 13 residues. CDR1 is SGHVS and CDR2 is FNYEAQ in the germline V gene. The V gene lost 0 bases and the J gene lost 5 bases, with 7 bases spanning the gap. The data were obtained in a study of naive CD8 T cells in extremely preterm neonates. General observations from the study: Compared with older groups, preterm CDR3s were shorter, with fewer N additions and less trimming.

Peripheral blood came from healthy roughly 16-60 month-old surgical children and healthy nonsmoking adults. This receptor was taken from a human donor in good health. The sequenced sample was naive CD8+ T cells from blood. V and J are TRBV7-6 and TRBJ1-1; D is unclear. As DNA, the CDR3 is TGTGCCAGCAGCTTAGCCCCCCCAACTGAAGCTTTCTTT. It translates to CASSLAPPTEAFF.